This note documents a single T cell receptor beta chain sequence. Its antigen remains unidentified. TCRdb reprocessed the 5' RACE reads via MiXCR and lists one record per CDR3 protein. The data contain about 73,000 distinct CDR3 sequences, roughly 7.4% of them singletons. This sample is part of a study of T cells after yellow fever vaccination. General study points: Highly abundant clonotypes carried over from the bulk population could end up in FACS-sorted repertoires as contaminants. Reappearing after the booster were most of the clones from primary vaccination (roughly 95% CD4, approximately 85% CD8).

Sequencing used CD8+ T cells sorted from PBMCs, obtained on the day of the yellow fever booster vaccination. The sequence derives from a man aged 30 to 45 who received the YFV17D yellow fever vaccine.

The CDR3 sequence is CASSLGTGARSNQPQHF. The CDR3 DNA sequence: TGTGCCAGCAGCTTGGGGACAGGGGCGAGGAGCAATCAGCCCCAGCATTTT. The genes are TRBV5-8 and TRBJ1-5; 9 nucleotides agree with TRBD1. Germline loops: CDR1 SGHTS, CDR2 YDEGEE. With V trimmed by 0 bases and J by 1 base, 5 bases remained unmatched. This CDR3 has 17 residues.